This record covers a single T cell receptor (beta chain). Its matching antigen is unknown. These data are taken from a study of shared clonotypes between healthy human individuals. General study results and limits: Represented genetic and exposure-history diversity was restricted by having few donors. Among non-shared clonotypes, generation probabilities were lower than among those shared by all four donors. Clonotype sharing among donors was expected to depend on sequencing depth.

Germline values: CDR1 MDHEN, CDR2 SYDVKM. V was cut by 3 bases and J by 8 bases, with 10 bases left in between. CDR3 length equals 12 residues. Method: immunoSEQ multiplex PCR; TCRdb's copy keeps in-frame clones and lacks some. The sample records roughly 2.5 million clones, more than 90% being singletons. The clonotype was recovered from a man in his late teens or twenties in good health. The specimen was naive CD4+ T cells sorted from blood. Subset here: CD45RA+ positively selected. The chain employs TRBV28 and TRBJ1-2, with D tentatively TRBD1 (5 bases). The CDR3 nucleotides are TGTGCCAGCAGTTTGCAGGGTCCGGGCTACACCTTC. It codes for CASSLQGPGYTF.